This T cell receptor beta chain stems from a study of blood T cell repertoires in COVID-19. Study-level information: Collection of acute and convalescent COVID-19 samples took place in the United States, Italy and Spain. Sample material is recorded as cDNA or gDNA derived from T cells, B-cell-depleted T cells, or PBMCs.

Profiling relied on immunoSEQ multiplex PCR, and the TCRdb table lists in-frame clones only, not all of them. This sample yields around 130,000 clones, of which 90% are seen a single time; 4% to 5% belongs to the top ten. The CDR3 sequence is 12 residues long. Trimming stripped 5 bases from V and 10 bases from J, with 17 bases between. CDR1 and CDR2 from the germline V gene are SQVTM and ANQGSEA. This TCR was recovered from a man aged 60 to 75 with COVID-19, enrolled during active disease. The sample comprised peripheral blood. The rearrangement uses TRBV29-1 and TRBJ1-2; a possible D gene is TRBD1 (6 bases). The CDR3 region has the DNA TGCAGCGTTCTCCGGGACAAACTAACCTACACCTTC. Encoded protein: CSVLRDKLTYTF.